This T cell receptor (beta chain) is from a study of blood T cell repertoires in COVID-19. Across the whole study: Some COVID-19 samples were acute and others convalescent; all came from the United States, Italy and Spain. Nucleic acid was either cDNA or gDNA, and it came from T cells, B-cell-depleted T cells, or PBMCs.

The CDR3 runs 14 residues. Looked up from germline, CDR1 is MNHNY and CDR2 is SVGAGI (reference sequence). Unmatched junction bases numbered 9, after V lost 6 bases and J lost 4 bases. Authors' analysis steps: The assay estimated nucleated cells by amplifying reference gene primers. Repertoires were generated with immunoSEQ multiplex PCR, while TCRdb's copy carries only in-frame clones and drops some. V, J and clone size were drawn from that table, and D and trimming were deduced from the DNA. The table has about 140,000 clones, under 85% seen once. This clone was seen more than once but under ten times.

This chain links TRBV6-6 with TRBJ2-7; 7 bases are shared with TRBD1. The sample comprised peripheral blood. The receptor's source is a human donor in a cohort sampled during active COVID-19. The CDR3: CASRVPGQQYEQYF. The CDR3 DNA reads as TGTGCCAGCAGGGTACCGGGACAGCAATACGAGCAGTACTTC.